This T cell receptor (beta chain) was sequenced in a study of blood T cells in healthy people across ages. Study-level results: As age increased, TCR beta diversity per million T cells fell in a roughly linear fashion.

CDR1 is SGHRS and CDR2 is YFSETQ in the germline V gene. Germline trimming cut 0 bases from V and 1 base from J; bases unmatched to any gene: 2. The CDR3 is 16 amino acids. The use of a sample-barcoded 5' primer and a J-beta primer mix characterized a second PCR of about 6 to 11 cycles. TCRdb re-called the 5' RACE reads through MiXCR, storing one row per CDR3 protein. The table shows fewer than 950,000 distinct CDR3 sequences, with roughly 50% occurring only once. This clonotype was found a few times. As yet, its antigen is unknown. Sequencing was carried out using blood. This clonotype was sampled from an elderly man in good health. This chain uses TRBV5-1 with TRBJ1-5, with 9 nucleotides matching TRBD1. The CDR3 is CASSLEGQGSNQPQHF. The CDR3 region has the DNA TGCGCCAGCAGCTTGGAGGGACAGGGAAGCAATCAGCCCCAGCATTTT.